Shown below are 29 T cell receptor beta chains from a single sample sequenced in a study of metastatic and nonmetastatic thyroid tumors. All patients were untreated before thyroid surgery. TCRdb reprocessed the PCR reads via MiXCR. The data show 45,000 to 50,000 clones, around 25% seen once. The specimen was blood. The receptor source for this set is a male donor with papillary thyroid cancer or a benign thyroid nodule (not recorded which). Some clones in this sample may be carry-over from other donors' samples.

For this clone: This sequence may be a read error, since a much larger clone differs from it by one base. V and J are TRBV20-1 and TRBJ1-4, with 11 bases fitting TRBD1. The CDR3 consists of 16 residues. Germline V gives CDR1 DFQATT, CDR2 SNEGSKA (reference sequence). CDR3 DNA: TGCAGTGCTAGGGACAGGGGGCGGGAAACTAATGAAAAACTGGTTTTT. Its protein product is CSARDRGRETNEKLVF.

This clone was seen a few times. The gene calls are TRBV6-6 and TRBJ2-2; 9 nucleotides agree with TRBD1. CDR1 and CDR2 from the germline V gene are MNHNY and SVGAGI (reference sequence). This CDR3 comprises 18 residues. V lost 2 bases to trimming and J lost 0 bases; unmatched junction nucleotides: 7. This CDR3 reads CASSYHPWTGANTGELFF. For the CDR3, the DNA is TGTGCCAGCAGTTACCATCCTTGGACAGGGGCGAACACCGGGGAGCTGTTTTTT.

This clone was detected ten times or more. This CDR3 is CASSRTVFTEAFF. The CDR3 DNA reads TGTGCCAGCAGCCGGACAGTTTTCACTGAAGCTTTCTTT. The rearrangement uses TRBV12-3 or TRBV12-4 and TRBJ1-1; D possibly corresponds to TRBD1 (6 bases). This CDR3 spans 13 amino acids. V was cut by 6 bases and J by 4 bases, with 12 bases left in between.

This clone is medium-sized. V usage is TRBV19 and J usage is TRBJ2-7; a weak D match, TRBD1 (6 bases). V lost 4 bases, J lost 3 bases, and 10 bases lay in between. The CDR3 contains 13 residues. CDR1 LNHDA and CDR2 SQIVND come from the germline V gene (reference sequence). CDR3 loop: CASSSGQLYEQYF. The DNA of the CDR3 is TGTGCCAGTAGTAGCGGACAGCTCTACGAGCAGTACTTC. Using reference TRBV19 and TRBJ2-7 for the parts outside the CDR3, the full variable domain is DGGITQSPKYLFRKEGQNVTLSCEQNLNHDAMYWYRQDPGQGLRLIYYSQIVNDFQKGDIAEGYSVSREKKESFPLTVTSAQKNPTAFYLCASSSGQLYEQYFGPGTRLTVT.

This clone was observed at least ten times. This sequence joins TRBV6-1 and TRBJ1-1; a possible D gene is TRBD1 (6 bases). V lost 3 bases and J 5 bases, leaving 10 bases between the germline ends. The V gene's germline CDR1 is MNHNS and CDR2 SASEGT. This CDR3 region has 13 residues. The CDR3 loop is CASSDRGQTEAFF. The CDR3 DNA sequence: TGTGCCAGCAGTGACAGGGGACAAACTGAAGCTTTCTTT.

V and J are TRBV11-2 and TRBJ2-1, with 8 bases aligning to TRBD1. The CDR3 runs to 16 residues. The V gene's germline CDR1 is SGHAT and CDR2 FQNNGV. Trimming cost V 1 base and J 8 bases; bases outside gene matches: 10. The CDR3 region is CASSLASPRGLYEQFF. CDR3 DNA: TGTGCCAGCAGCTTAGCATCTCCCAGGGGGCTCTATGAGCAGTTCTTC. Full variable domain (rest looked up from reference TRBV11-2 and TRBJ2-1): EAGVAQSPRYKIIEKRQSVAFWCNPISGHATLYWYQQILGQGPKLLIQFQNNGVVDDSQLPKDRFSAERLKGVDSTLKIQPAKLEDSAVYLCASSLASPRGLYEQFFGPGTRLTVL.

There are many counts of this clone. The chain is built from TRBV7-9 and TRBJ2-5; 7 bases fit TRBD2. CDR1 is SEHNR and CDR2 is FQNEAQ in the germline V gene (reference sequence). V trimming: 5 bases; J trimming: 3 bases; junction bases outside the gene matches: 6. There are 14 residues in the CDR3. The CDR3 bases are TGTGCCAGCAGCCCAACGCTAGCGGAAGAGACCCAGTACTTC. As protein: CASSPTLAEETQYF.

Remarks on this clone: A much larger clone is a single base away; this may be a read error. The chain links TRBV7-9 to TRBJ2-7; D not certain. This CDR3 has 12 amino acids. Trimming took 5 bases from V and 4 from J, leaving 9 bases between them. Germline CDR1 SEHNR, CDR2 FQNEAQ (reference sequence). Here the CDR3 DNA reads TGTGCCAGCAGCCCTACTATTTACGAGCAGTACTTC. Translating gives CASSPTIYEQYF.

V and J are TRBV6-1 and TRBJ1-5; TRBD1 is a possible D gene (5 bases). There are 15 residues in the CDR3. CDR1 and CDR2 (germline): MNHNS, SASEGT. V lost 3 bases and J 0 bases, leaving 9 bases between the germline ends. The chain's CDR3 is CASSEGPYSNQPQHF. CDR3 bases: TGTGCCAGCAGTGAGGGGCCTTATAGCAATCAGCCCCAGCATTTT.

This clone was seen repeatedly, ten times or more. The gene calls are TRBV6-5 and TRBJ1-1; a weak D match, TRBD1 (6 bases). The germline V and J ends were trimmed by 8 bases and 1 base, with 26 bases remaining between them. CDR1 and CDR2 (germline): MNHEY, SVGAGI. The CDR3 has 18 residues. CDR3 sequence (DNA): TGTGCCAGCTCGGTATTAGGCAGGACAGCTTACAGGAACACTGAAGCTTTCTTT. This codes for CASSVLGRTAYRNTEAFF.

At least ten counts were recorded for this clone. V and J are TRBV11-2 and TRBJ2-3; D remains ambiguous. Germline lookup yields CDR1 SGHAT and CDR2 FQNNGV. The CDR3 has 11 amino acids. Trimming took off 5 bases at V and 3 bases at J, with 3 bases between the two ends. The CDR3 reads CASSTTDTQYF. As DNA, the CDR3 is TGTGCCAGCAGCACAACAGATACGCAGTATTTT.

There are many counts of this clone. The chain uses TRBV5-1 and TRBJ2-7, with 7 positions matching TRBD1. Looked up from germline, CDR1 is SGHRS and CDR2 is YFSETQ. This CDR3 region has 14 residues. Trimming took 1 base from V and 4 from J; bases not matched to a gene: 5. CDR3 loop: CASSLRQGEYEQYF. DNA for the CDR3: TGCGCCAGCAGCTTGAGACAGGGAGAGTACGAGCAGTACTTC. Full variable domain (rest looked up from reference TRBV5-1 and TRBJ2-7): KAGVTQTPRYLIKTRGQQVTLSCSPISGHRSVSWYQQTPGQGLQFLFEYFSETQRNKGNFPGRFSGRQFSNSRSEMNVSTLELGDSALYLCASSLRQGEYEQYFGPGTRLTVT.

This clone came up many times. V usage is TRBV19 and J usage is TRBJ2-3; the D is unclear. Germline lookup yields CDR1 LNHDA and CDR2 SQIVND (reference sequence). Deletions cut 3 bases from V and 0 bases from J, with 10 bases between. The length of the CDR3 is 15 residues. Here the CDR3 DNA reads TGTGCCAGTAGTATGCTTCCACAGAGCACAGATACGCAGTATTTT. Translating it yields CASSMLPQSTDTQYF.

The J gene is TRBJ2-3, the V gene TRBV20-1; the D is unclear. The CDR3 is made up of 14 amino acids. The V gene lost 3 bases and the J gene lost 4 bases, with 14 bases spanning the gap. CDR1 is DFQATT, CDR2 SNEGSKA, per germline (reference sequence). The CDR3 reads CSARLASIPDTQYF. CDR3 nucleotide sequence: TGCAGTGCTAGGCTGGCCTCCATCCCAGATACGCAGTATTTT.

The table lists this clone with many counts. CDR3 sequence (DNA): TGCGCCAGCAGCCAAACAGGGTATCAGCCCCAGCATTTT. Translated: CASSQTGYQPQHF. V gene TRBV4-1 combines with J gene TRBJ1-5, with D tentatively TRBD1 (6 bases). Per the germline V gene, CDR1 is MGHRA and CDR2 is YSYEKL. The CDR3 is 13 residues long. The V and J ends lost 2 bases and 5 bases respectively, with 7 bases between them.

In its sample, this clone was seen many times. The CDR3 coding sequence is TGTGCCAGCAGCCAAGTCACAGGGGCAATGGGGGAGACCCAGTACTTC. This translates into CASSQVTGAMGETQYF. V gene TRBV14 combines with J gene TRBJ2-5; 7 nucleotides line up with TRBD1. V dropped 1 base and J dropped 5; count of bases not matched to a gene: 10. The CDR3 totals 16 residues. From germline, CDR1 is SGHDN and CDR2 FVKESK. The full variable domain, completed using reference TRBV14 and TRBJ2-5, is EAGVTQFPSHSVIEKGQTVTLRCDPISGHDNLYWYRRVMGKEIKFLLHFVKESKQDESGMPNNRFLAERTGGTYSTLKVQPAELEDSGVYFCASSQVTGAMGETQYFGPGTRLLVL.

The V call is TRBV20-1, the J call TRBJ1-1; 8 bases are shared with TRBD1. CDR1 is DFQATT, CDR2 SNEGSKA, per germline (reference sequence). After removal of 3 bases from V and 6 bases from J, the junction contained 9 bases not matched to a gene. The CDR3 consists of 14 residues. The CDR3 loop is CSASAGQGRAEAFF. The CDR3 coding sequence is TGCAGTGCTAGCGCTGGACAGGGTCGGGCTGAAGCTTTCTTT.

This clone was observed many times. The V call is TRBV6-4, the J call TRBJ2-2; D not certain. This CDR3 comprises 14 residues. V was trimmed by 3 bases and J by 3 bases, leaving 8 bases between them. In germline, CDR1 is MRHNA, CDR2 SNTAGT. CDR3 nucleotide sequence: TGTGCCAGCAGTGATTCCAGCGACACCGGGGAGCTGTTTTTT. Its protein product is CASSDSSDTGELFF.

This chain links TRBV27 with TRBJ1-5; no firm D call. V lost 6 bases and J 5 bases, leaving 17 bases between the germline ends. The CDR3 totals 15 residues. CDR1 and CDR2 from the germline V gene are MNHEY and SMNVEV (reference sequence). CDR3 protein: CASSLESPTYQPQHF. In DNA, the CDR3 is TGTGCCAGCAGCTTGGAGTCACCAACCTATCAGCCCCAGCATTTT.

The V and J genes are TRBV4-2 and TRBJ1-6; weak D call: TRBD1 (5 bases). V lost 3 bases and J lost 7, with 16 bases in between. Germline CDR1 LGHNA, CDR2 YNFKEQ. CDR3 length: 16 residues. The CDR3 spells CASSQFTGDGNSPLHF. The CDR3 DNA sequence: TGTGCCAGCAGCCAGTTCACAGGCGACGGGAATTCACCCCTCCACTTT.

This clone turned up a few times. This sequence joins TRBV2 and TRBJ2-7; 7 positions agree with TRBD1. The trim removed 2 bases at V and 11 bases at J, leaving 6 bases unmatched. The CDR3 is 12 amino acids. Germline V gives CDR1 SNHLY, CDR2 FYNNEI. The CDR3 sequence: CASSERDREKYF. The CDR3 DNA sequence: TGTGCCAGCAGTGAAAGGGACAGAGAGAAGTACTTC. Drawing the rest from reference TRBV2 and TRBJ2-7, the complete variable domain is EPEVTQTPSHQVTQMGQEVILRCVPISNHLYFYWYRQILGQKVEFLVSFYNNEISEKSEIFDDQFSVERPDGSNFTLKIRSTKLEDSAMYFCASSERDREKYFGPGTRLTVT.

The rearrangement uses TRBV20-1 and TRBJ2-3, with D uncertain. Germline CDR1 reads DFQATT; CDR2 reads SNEGSKA (reference sequence). Between the trimmed V and J ends, which lost 5 bases and 0 bases, there was a span of 12 bases. The CDR3 totals 14 residues. The CDR3: CSADAVRSTDTQYF. Here the CDR3 DNA reads TGCAGTGCTGATGCGGTACGGAGCACAGATACGCAGTATTTT.

This chain joins TRBV12-3 or TRBV12-4 and TRBJ2-7; 9 bases align to TRBD1. The CDR3 has 14 residues. Unmatched junction bases numbered 3, after V lost 3 bases and J lost 3 bases. The CDR3 spells CASSFRGQGYEQYF. The CDR3 DNA reads TGTGCCAGCAGTTTTCGGGGACAGGGCTACGAGCAGTACTTC.

This clone was seen a handful of times. The chain uses TRBV6-5 and TRBJ1-6; no definite D call. CDR1 and CDR2 (germline): MNHEY, SVGAGI. The CDR3 totals 15 residues. Trimming removed 0 bases from V and 14 bases from J, with 17 bases in between. The CDR3 sequence: CASSYSRQPGGTLHF. CDR3 nucleotides: TGTGCCAGCAGTTACTCTCGGCAGCCCGGAGGCACCCTCCACTTT.

Ten or more counts support this clone. The chain carries TRBV11-1 and TRBJ2-5, with TRBD1 matching over 10 bases. The CDR3 loop spans 15 amino acids. The V segment lost 5 bases and the J segment 3 bases; nucleotides outside the gene matches: 6. Germline CDR1 and CDR2: SGHAT and FQDESV (reference sequence). CDR3 nucleotides: TGTGCCAGCAGCGAAGAGGGACAGGGGAAAGAGACCCAGTACTTC. This encodes CASSEEGQGKETQYF.

This clone is medium-sized by share. A junction end diverges from the germline sequence, so it may reflect a read error. Other DNA sequences in the sample encode the same CDR3. The V call is TRBV30, the J call TRBJ2-5; 8 positions agree with TRBD2. Germline lookup yields CDR1 GTSNPN and CDR2 SVGIG (reference sequence). This CDR3 comprises 13 residues. CDR3 coding DNA: TGTGCCTGGAGTGTCTTAGCGGGACACGCGTCCCACTTC. Translating gives CAWSVLAGHASHF. Full variable domain (rest looked up from reference TRBV30 and TRBJ2-5): SQTIHQWPATLVQPVGSPLSLECTVEGTSNPNLYWYRQAAGRGLQLLFYSVGIGQISSEVPQNLSASRPQDRQFILSSKKLLLSDSGFYLCAWSVLAGHASHFGPGTRLLVL.

This clone was observed a few times. The J gene is TRBJ1-1, the V gene TRBV6-2 or TRBV6-3; 10 nucleotides line up with TRBD1. Germline values: CDR1 MNHEY, CDR2 SVGEGT. The CDR3 runs 16 residues. Trimming took 4 bases from V and 4 from J; bases not matched to a gene: 9. The chain's CDR3 is CASSSRQGAGVTEAFF. Written as DNA, the CDR3 is TGTGCCAGCAGTTCGAGACAGGGGGCGGGGGTCACTGAAGCTTTCTTT.

This clone was counted ten times or more. This chain connects TRBV4-1 to TRBJ1-4; D not certain. This CDR3 spans 12 amino acids. Germline CDR1 is MGHRA and CDR2 is YSYEKL. V was shortened by 3 bases and J by 7 bases, with 6 bases between the two germline ends. CDR3 in amino acids: CASSHVGEKLFF. The CDR3 bases are TGCGCCAGCAGCCACGTAGGTGAAAAACTGTTTTTT.

The V gene is TRBV4-1, the J gene TRBJ2-2, with 7 bases identical to TRBD2. This CDR3 region has 18 residues. The trim removed 0 bases at V and 4 bases at J, leaving 11 bases unmatched. In germline, CDR1 is MGHRA, CDR2 YSYEKL. CDR3: CASSQDTTQRDFTGELFF. The CDR3 DNA reads TGCGCCAGCAGCCAAGATACCACCCAGCGGGACTTCACCGGGGAGCTGTTTTTT.